This passage covers 27 T cell receptor beta chains from one sample sequenced in a study of shared clonotypes between healthy human individuals. The repertoire was sequenced with immunoSEQ multiplex PCR; TCRdb's copy has only in-frame clones and lacks some. The sample has 740,000 or so clones; around 73% are singletons. The source material was memory CD4+ T cells sorted from blood. Regarding subset: CD45RA-negative fraction. The source of these receptors is a woman younger than 45 in good health.

The chain uses TRBV2 and TRBJ2-1, with a tentative D call TRBD2 (5 bases). V lost 8 bases to trimming and J lost 12 bases, with 20 bases between them. Germline V gene lookup returns CDR1 SNHLY and CDR2 FYNNEI. This CDR3 is built from 13 residues. The CDR3 coding sequence is TGTGCCAGCGGTGTTACAGAACTCAGCGGGCAGTTCTTC. As protein: CASGVTELSGQFF.

This sequence joins TRBV29-1 and TRBJ2-1; D is perhaps TRBD2 (5 bases). The CDR3 loop spans 9 amino acids. Germline lookup yields CDR1 SQVTM and CDR2 ANQGSEA. The germline V and J ends were trimmed by 2 bases and 15 bases, with 8 bases remaining between them. CDR3 bases: TGCAGCGTTGAACGGGAACTGTTCTTC. This sequence encodes CSVERELFF.

This rearrangement joins TRBV5-6 to TRBJ2-1; 7 positions agree with TRBD2. The CDR3 totals 15 residues. Germline V gene data show CDR1 as SGHDT and CDR2 as YYEEEE. V lost 0 bases and J lost 2; bases outside the gene matches: 2. This CDR3 is CASSLGLAAYNEQFF. The CDR3 nucleotides are TGTGCCAGCAGCTTGGGTCTAGCGGCCTACAATGAGCAGTTCTTC.

The chain employs TRBV9 and TRBJ2-7, with D maybe TRBD2 (6 bases). The V gene lost 4 bases and the J gene lost 3 bases, with 11 bases spanning the gap. Germline lookup yields CDR1 SGDLS and CDR2 YYNGEE. CDR3 length equals 13 residues. The CDR3 DNA follows: TGTGCCAGCAGCTCCGGGACTCTCTACGAGCAGTACTTC. Its protein product is CASSSGTLYEQYF.

The chain joins TRBV19 to TRBJ2-5; 7 bases line up with TRBD2. With 3 bases clipped from V and 4 bases from J, the junction kept 2 bases outside the gene matches. CDR1 LNHDA and CDR2 SQIVND come from the germline V gene (reference sequence). The CDR3 contains 13 residues. The CDR3 nucleotides read TGTGCCAGTAGTATGACTAGCCTAGAGACCCAGTACTTC. As protein: CASSMTSLETQYF.

This chain joins TRBV19 and TRBJ1-1, with D hard to call. This CDR3 region has 13 residues. V was cut by 7 bases and J by 4 bases, with 13 bases left in between. Germline CDR1 LNHDA, CDR2 SQIVND (reference sequence). CDR3 region: CASKLRTGTEAFF. In nucleotides, the CDR3 is TGTGCCAGTAAGCTGCGGACGGGCACTGAAGCTTTCTTT.

On this clone itself: With only one base between it and a far larger clone, this is likely a read error. V is TRBV5-1 and J is TRBJ2-5; the D is unclear. This CDR3 is built from 11 residues. Germline V CDR1 and CDR2: SGHRS, YFSETQ. V lost 3 bases and J 2 bases, leaving 2 bases between the germline ends. The CDR3 loop reads CASSWQETQYF. CDR3 in DNA: TGCGCCAGCAGCTGGCAAGAGACCCAGTACTTC. The full variable domain, in which reference TRBV5-1 and TRBJ2-5 provide the parts outside the CDR3, is KAGVTQTPRYLIKTRGQQVTLSCSPISGHRSVSWYQQTPGQGLQFLFEYFSETQRNKGNFPGRFSGRQFSNSRSEMNVSTLELGDSALYLCASSWQETQYFGPGTRLLVL.

This rearrangement joins TRBV5-8 to TRBJ2-5; D not resolved. The CDR3 runs 13 residues. The V end was cut by 4 bases, the J end by 4 bases, with 11 bases between. Germline V gene data show CDR1 as SGHTS and CDR2 as YDEGEE. CDR3 region: CASSRLPRETQYF. CDR3 nucleotides: TGTGCCAGCAGCCGTCTACCGCGAGAGACCCAGTACTTC.

The chain has TRBV5-1 and TRBJ2-7; 7 bases match TRBD1. The germline V gene encodes CDR1 SGHRS and CDR2 YFSETQ. The length of the CDR3 is 14 residues. V was pared by 0 bases and J by 6 bases, with 6 bases of the junction left unmatched. This CDR3 reads CASSLEDRIAEQYF. The CDR3 nucleotides are TGCGCCAGCAGCTTGGAGGACAGGATCGCCGAGCAGTACTTC.

This chain uses TRBV6-5 with TRBJ2-7, with 9 bases fitting TRBD2. This CDR3 contains 13 residues. Germline assignment: CDR1 MNHEY and CDR2 SVGAGI. Trimming cost V 6 bases and J 4 bases; bases outside gene matches: 4. The CDR3 nucleotides read TGTGCCAGCAGAACGACTAGCGGATACGAGCAGTACTTC. This gives the protein CASRTTSGYEQYF.

The V and J genes are TRBV6-1 and TRBJ1-5, with D possibly TRBD1 on 6 matching bases. The CDR3 consists of 15 residues. Deletions cut 6 bases from V and 7 bases from J, with 19 bases between. The germline V gene has CDR1 MNHNS and CDR2 SASEGT. Written as DNA, the CDR3 is TGTGCCAGCAGAATTAGACAGGTAATTGGACAGCCCCAGCATTTT. Amino acid sequence: CASRIRQVIGQPQHF.

This chain uses TRBV7-6 with TRBJ2-1; D is ambiguous. The CDR3 loop spans 15 amino acids. The germline V gene has CDR1 SGHVS and CDR2 FNYEAQ. V was shortened by 0 bases and J by 7 bases, with 13 bases between the two germline ends. The DNA for the CDR3 is TGTGCCAGCAGCTTAGCTGAGTCGGATCTGAATGAGCAGTTCTTC. Protein product: CASSLAESDLNEQFF.

The chain links TRBV27 to TRBJ2-3; 8 bases align to TRBD2. The CDR3 sequence is 18 residues long. Germline lookup yields CDR1 MNHEY and CDR2 SMNVEV (reference sequence). Trimming removed 6 bases from V and 0 bases from J; junction bases left unmatched: 14. The CDR3 sequence is CASSRLAGWRESTDTQYF. CDR3 coding DNA: TGTGCCAGCAGCAGGCTAGCGGGCTGGAGGGAGAGCACAGATACGCAGTATTTT.

CDR3 sequence reads: CASSFWDGTYEQYF. The CDR3 DNA sequence: TGTGCCAGCAGCTTCTGGGACGGGACCTACGAGCAGTACTTC. The chain combines TRBV7-2 with TRBJ2-7, with D perhaps matching TRBD1 or TRBD2 (5 bases each). V was clipped by 3 bases and J by 2 bases, with 11 bases between them. The CDR3 runs 14 residues. Germline V gene sequence: CDR1 SGHTA, CDR2 FQGNSA.

The V call is TRBV27, the J call TRBJ2-7; D is perhaps TRBD2 (6 bases). The V gene's germline CDR1 is MNHEY and CDR2 SMNVEV (reference sequence). Trimming took 0 bases from V and 1 from J, leaving 13 bases between them. There are 16 residues in the CDR3. Here the CDR3 reads CASSLSGASDSYEQYF. CDR3 sequence (DNA): TGTGCCAGCAGTTTATCCGGGGCTAGCGATTCCTACGAGCAGTACTTC.

This clone was picked up one time. The gene calls are TRBV28 and TRBJ1-6, with D perhaps matching TRBD1 (6 bases). CDR1 and CDR2 from the germline V gene are MDHEN and SYDVKM. The CDR3 loop spans 11 amino acids. V lost 6 bases, J lost 15 bases, and 12 bases lay in between. CDR3 DNA: TGTGCCAGCAGAACGACAGGCCGCCTCCACTTT. It encodes CASRTTGRLHF.

As regards this clone: One end of the junction fails to match germline, which may point to a read error. V gene TRBV6-5 combines with J gene TRBJ2-2; weak D call: TRBD2 (5 bases). This CDR3 region has 13 residues. Germline V gene sequence: CDR1 MNHEY, CDR2 SVGAGI. The CDR3, as DNA: TGTGCCTGCAGGACTCGAACGACCGGGGAGCTGTTTTTT. Translation: CACRTRTTGELFF.

The chain carries TRBV2 and TRBJ1-4, with 7 bases identical to TRBD1. CDR1 and CDR2 (germline): SNHLY, FYNNEI. The CDR3 length is 15 residues. J was trimmed by 4 bases and V by 2 bases; bases with no gene match: 4. CDR3 in amino acids: CASSETGTDNEKLFF. As DNA, the CDR3 is TGTGCCAGCAGTGAAACCGGGACAGATAATGAAAAACTGTTTTTT.

This clone has only a few counts. This chain joins TRBV4-1 and TRBJ2-2, with 8 bases fitting TRBD2. Germline loops: CDR1 MGHRA, CDR2 YSYEKL. V gave up 4 bases and J gave up 2 bases; unmatched junction bases: 6. The CDR3 runs to 16 residues. The CDR3 DNA is TGCGCCAGCAGCCTTTTAGCGGGGTTTAACACCGGGGAGCTGTTTTTT. Translated, it gives CASSLLAGFNTGELFF.

The chain carries TRBV6-5 and TRBJ1-1; D is perhaps TRBD1 (5 bases). Between the trimmed V and J ends, which lost 11 bases and 3 bases, there was a span of 10 bases. Germline V gene sequence: CDR1 MNHEY, CDR2 SVGAGI. This CDR3 spans 11 amino acids. The CDR3 protein is CAVGGYTEAFF. The CDR3 DNA is TGTGCCGTGGGGGGGTACACTGAAGCTTTCTTT.

The sample holds one count of this clone. This chain uses TRBV7-2 with TRBJ2-7, with 7 nucleotides matching TRBD2. The CDR3 runs 17 residues. V lost 5 bases and J lost 2; bases outside the gene matches: 15. CDR1 is SGHTA and CDR2 is FQGNSA in the germline V gene. CDR3 sequence reads: CASSPKTALATTYEQYF. DNA for the CDR3: TGTGCCAGCAGCCCGAAAACCGCACTAGCGACCACCTACGAGCAGTACTTC.

V is TRBV15 and J is TRBJ1-4; the D is unclear. The CDR3 extends over 15 amino acids. Germline V gives CDR1 LNHNV, CDR2 YYDKDF (reference sequence). Trimming cost V 0 bases and J 4 bases, with 9 bases left between them. This CDR3 reads CATSRDVNVNEKLFF. The CDR3 coding sequence is TGTGCCACCAGCAGAGATGTTAACGTTAATGAAAAACTGTTTTTT.

CDR3 sequence (DNA): TGTGCCAGCAGCCTTGGGACCCCCTACGAGCAGTACTTC. The encoded protein is CASSLGTPYEQYF. V usage is TRBV7-6 and J usage is TRBJ2-7; D assignment may be TRBD1 or TRBD2 (5 bases each). The CDR3 totals 13 residues. Trimming removed 5 bases from V and 2 bases from J, with 10 bases in between. CDR1 and CDR2 from the germline V gene are SGHVS and FNYEAQ.

The chain joins TRBV5-1 to TRBJ1-2, with TRBD1 identical over 7 bases. The J segment lost 8 bases and the V segment lost 4 bases, leaving 8 bases of the junction unmatched. CDR1 is SGHRS, CDR2 YFSETQ, per germline. This CDR3 is 13 amino acids long. Here the CDR3 DNA reads TGCGCCAGCAGCGCGGGACAGCTGGAGGGCTACACCTTC. Translating gives CASSAGQLEGYTF.

This sequence joins TRBV10-1 and TRBJ2-3; 13 bases align to TRBD2. The CDR3 loop spans 16 amino acids. V shed 6 bases and J 4 bases; nucleotides not matched to a gene: 7. Germline CDR1 is WNHNN and CDR2 is SYGVQD (reference sequence). The CDR3 coding sequence is TGCGCCAGCAGACCTCGGACTAGCGGGAGTGCAGATACGCAGTATTTT. Its translation is CASRPRTSGSADTQYF.

The V gene is TRBV5-1, the J gene TRBJ2-1; D uncertain. Trimming pared 2 bases from V and 8 bases from J, leaving 8 bases between. This CDR3 contains 12 residues. CDR1 SGHRS and CDR2 YFSETQ come from the germline V gene. The chain's CDR3 is CASSFNQHEQFF. For the CDR3, the DNA is TGCGCCAGCAGCTTTAACCAGCATGAGCAGTTCTTC.

The chain combines TRBV2 with TRBJ1-4; D is perhaps TRBD1 (6 bases). V dropped 6 bases and J dropped 4 bases, with 15 bases sitting between them. The V gene's germline CDR1 is SNHLY and CDR2 FYNNEI. The CDR3 length is 15 residues. CDR3 DNA sequence: TGTGCCAGCAGACGACAGGAGCTTTATAATGAAAAACTGTTTTTT. It yields the protein CASRRQELYNEKLFF.